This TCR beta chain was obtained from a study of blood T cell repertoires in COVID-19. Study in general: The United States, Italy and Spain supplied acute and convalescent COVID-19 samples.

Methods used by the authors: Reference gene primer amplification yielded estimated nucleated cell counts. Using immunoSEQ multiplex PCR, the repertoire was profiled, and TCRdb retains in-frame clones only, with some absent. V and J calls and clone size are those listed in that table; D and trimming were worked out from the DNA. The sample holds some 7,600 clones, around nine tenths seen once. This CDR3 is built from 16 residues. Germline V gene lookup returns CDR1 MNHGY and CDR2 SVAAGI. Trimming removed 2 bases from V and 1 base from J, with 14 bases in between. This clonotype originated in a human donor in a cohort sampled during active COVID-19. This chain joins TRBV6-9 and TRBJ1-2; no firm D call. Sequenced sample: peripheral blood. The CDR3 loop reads CASSYKTGADNYGYTF. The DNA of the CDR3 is TGTGCCAGCAGTTATAAGACGGGTGCGGATAACTATGGCTACACCTTC.